The 30 T cell receptor beta chains below all came from one sample that was sequenced in a study of response to subunit inactivated influenza vaccine. TCRdb called the RT-PCR reads again in MiXCR, with one record for every CDR3 protein. The repertoire has 550,000 to 800,000 distinct CDR3 sequences, about 15% of them found once; the top ten carry about 9.9%. Sequencing was performed on PBMCs from blood, taken less than 13 days after vaccination. These receptors all stem from a man in his fifties who received an inactivated influenza vaccine.

V gene TRBV7-6 combines with J gene TRBJ2-7; TRBD2 agrees at 8 bases. This CDR3 has 15 residues. Germline lookup yields CDR1 SGHVS and CDR2 FNYEAQ. Trimming cost V 1 base and J 4 bases; bases outside gene matches: 6. CDR3 in DNA: TGTGCCAGCAGCTTAGGGGGACTAGATACTTACGAGCAGTACTTC. It yields the protein CASSLGGLDTYEQYF.

The V and J genes are TRBV6-1 and TRBJ1-1; D uncertain. Deletions cut 8 bases from V and 11 bases from J, with 6 bases between. Germline V gene lookup returns CDR1 MNHNS and CDR2 SASEGT. CDR3 size: 8 residues. CDR3 region: CASSGAFF. Here the CDR3 DNA reads TGTGCCAGCTCTGGCGCTTTCTTT.

The chain has TRBV11-2 and TRBJ2-2, with 8 bases lining up with TRBD2. Losses at the gene ends were 0 bases for V and 3 bases for J; bases not matched to a gene: 6. The CDR3 totals 17 residues. Germline loops: CDR1 SGHAT, CDR2 FQNNGV. CDR3 DNA: TGTGCCAGCAGCTTAGAATGGCGGGAGGATCACACCGGGGAGCTGTTTTTT. This sequence encodes CASSLEWREDHTGELFF.

Written as DNA, the CDR3 is TGTGCCAGCAGCCCCTTTCGACCCGATACCGGGGAGCTGTTTTTT. Its translation is CASSPFRPDTGELFF. This chain links TRBV7-2 with TRBJ2-2; unclear D gene. The CDR3 is 15 amino acids. Deletions cut 5 bases from V and 5 bases from J, with 15 bases between. Germline loops: CDR1 SGHTA, CDR2 FQGNSA.

The V call is TRBV6-1, the J call TRBJ2-1; 16 bases fit TRBD2. Germline V CDR1 and CDR2: MNHNS, SASEGT. With V trimmed by 6 bases and J by 0 bases, 8 bases remained unmatched. The CDR3 totals 19 residues. The CDR3 spells CASSRGGLAGGPSYNEQFF. CDR3 bases: TGTGCCAGCAGCCGGGGGGGACTAGCGGGAGGGCCCTCCTACAATGAGCAGTTCTTC.

This clonotype was counted many times. J is TRBJ1-2 and V is TRBV12-3 or TRBV12-4, with 7 nucleotides matching TRBD1. This CDR3 spans 13 amino acids. Unmatched junction bases numbered 10, after V lost 11 bases and J lost 4 bases. The CDR3 region is CAVGGGVVYGYTF. The CDR3 region has the DNA TGTGCCGTAGGAGGGGGCGTCGTCTATGGCTACACCTTC.

This clonotype appeared a few times. V gene TRBV7-6 combines with J gene TRBJ2-1, with D unresolved. Germline V gives CDR1 SGHVS, CDR2 FNYEAQ. The CDR3 extends over 12 amino acids. V lost 3 bases and J 7 bases, leaving 7 bases between the germline ends. The CDR3 DNA reads TGTGCCAGCAGCTTTTCTGTAAATGAGCAGTTCTTC. Translating gives CASSFSVNEQFF.

This clonotype has a count of ten or more. V gene TRBV6-1 combines with J gene TRBJ1-6, with 7 bases matching TRBD1. This CDR3 has 15 amino acids. The junction had 12 bases not matched to a gene; V was cut back by 8 bases and J by 8 bases. Per the germline V gene, CDR1 is MNHNS and CDR2 is SASEGT. The DNA for the CDR3 is TGTGCCAGCGCAAAGACAGGGATAATCGATTCACCCCTCCACTTT. Translated: CASAKTGIIDSPLHF.

The chain links TRBV7-2 to TRBJ1-3, with no clear D. V was trimmed by 5 bases and J by 1 base, leaving 12 bases between them. CDR1 and CDR2 from the germline V gene are SGHTA and FQGNSA. This CDR3 contains 15 residues. The CDR3 DNA reads as TGTGCCAGCAGCACAGAGGTTAGGTCTGGAAACACCATATATTTT. Amino acids: CASSTEVRSGNTIYF. Full variable domain (outside the CDR3, taken from reference TRBV7-2 and TRBJ1-3): GAGVSQSPSNKVTEKGKDVELRCDPISGHTALYWYRQSLGQGLEFLIYFQGNSAPDKSGLPSDRFSAERTGGSVSTLTIQRTQQEDSAVYLCASSTEVRSGNTIYFGEGSWLTVV.

This clonotype was counted between two and nine times. The CDR3 here is CASNSGRAWETQYF. CDR3 sequence (DNA): TGTGCCAGCAACAGCGGGAGGGCCTGGGAGACCCAGTACTTC. The chain recombines TRBV28 with TRBJ2-5, with TRBD2 matching 10 bases. Per the germline V gene, CDR1 is MDHEN and CDR2 is SYDVKM. V dropped 7 bases and J dropped 5; count of bases not matched to a gene: 7. This CDR3 region has 14 residues.

This clonotype was picked up a small number of times. The chain combines TRBV7-2 with TRBJ2-7, with 7 bases identical to TRBD1. Germline V gives CDR1 SGHTA, CDR2 FQGNSA. J was trimmed by 5 bases and V by 5 bases; bases with no gene match: 12. The CDR3 sequence is 15 residues long. Here the CDR3 DNA reads TGTGCCAGCAGCACCCGACAGGGCTTGGGAAACGAGCAGTACTTC. It encodes CASSTRQGLGNEQYF. Looking up the rest from reference TRBV7-2 and TRBJ2-7 gives the full variable domain: GAGVSQSPSNKVTEKGKDVELRCDPISGHTALYWYRQSLGQGLEFLIYFQGNSAPDKSGLPSDRFSAERTGGSVSTLTIQRTQQEDSAVYLCASSTRQGLGNEQYFGPGTRLTVT.

This clonotype was observed many times. The genes are TRBV5-1 and TRBJ2-2, with D unresolved. The CDR3 spans 14 residues. Deletions cut 0 bases from V and 5 bases from J, with 8 bases between. Per the germline V gene, CDR1 is SGHRS and CDR2 is YFSETQ. This chain's CDR3 is CASSLVMGTGELFF. In DNA, the CDR3 is TGCGCCAGCAGCTTGGTTATGGGAACCGGGGAGCTGTTTTTT.

The chain carries TRBV19 and TRBJ2-2, with D possibly being TRBD2 (6 bases). Germline CDR1 reads LNHDA; CDR2 reads SQIVND (reference sequence). The CDR3 length is 16 residues. Trimming removed 1 base at V and 1 base at J, with 10 bases between. CDR3 protein: CASSIVGLLNTGELFF. The CDR3 bases are TGTGCCAGTAGTATAGTGGGACTTTTGAACACCGGGGAGCTGTTTTTT.

This clonotype was counted only a few times. The chain has TRBV29-1 and TRBJ2-1, with 10 bases identical to TRBD1. Germline CDR1 and CDR2: SQVTM and ANQGSEA. This CDR3 is 17 amino acids long. With 7 bases clipped from V and 2 bases from J, the junction kept 14 bases outside the gene matches. Written as DNA, the CDR3 is TGCAGCGCTGACAGGGGGCGCAAAATGGAACCCTACAATGAGCAGTTCTTC. Its protein product is CSADRGRKMEPYNEQFF.

This clonotype was observed at least ten times. The chain joins TRBV12-3 or TRBV12-4 to TRBJ2-2, with unresolved D. The CDR3 totals 12 residues. The germline V and J ends were trimmed by 5 bases and 7 bases, with 8 bases remaining between them. The CDR3 nucleotides read TGTGCCAGCAGTGCTGGCATCGGGGAGCTGTTTTTT. Its translation: CASSAGIGELFF.

There are many counts of this clonotype. This sequence joins TRBV5-1 and TRBJ2-7, with 10 positions matching TRBD1. Trimming at V came to 4 bases and at J to 2 bases, leaving 6 bases not matched to a gene. The length of the CDR3 is 15 residues. The germline V gene has CDR1 SGHRS and CDR2 YFSETQ. The CDR3 is CASSLSGTGAYEQYF. CDR3 coding DNA: TGCGCCAGCAGCCTTTCCGGGACAGGGGCCTACGAGCAGTACTTC.

This clonotype occurred a few times. The CDR3 bases are TGCGCCAGCAGCCACGGACAGGGAATCATGAACACTGAAGCTTTCTTT. Its protein is CASSHGQGIMNTEAFF. This sequence joins TRBV5-1 and TRBJ1-1; 8 nucleotides match TRBD1. V was pared by 4 bases and J by 0 bases, with 8 bases of the junction left unmatched. There are 16 residues in the CDR3. The germline V gene encodes CDR1 SGHRS and CDR2 YFSETQ.

This clonotype has just a few counts. The J gene is TRBJ1-1, the V gene TRBV9, with a tentative D call TRBD1 (6 bases). Per germline, CDR1 SGDLS and CDR2 YYNGEE. The germline V and J ends were trimmed by 3 bases and 1 base, with 19 bases remaining between them. The CDR3 loop spans 17 amino acids. CDR3 sequence reads: CASSANIRQATNTEAFF. For the CDR3, the DNA is TGTGCCAGCAGCGCGAATATAAGACAGGCAACGAACACTGAAGCTTTCTTT.

This chain connects TRBV5-1 to TRBJ2-1, with 7 bases lining up with TRBD2. The J segment lost 0 bases and the V segment lost 5 bases, leaving 5 bases of the junction unmatched. From germline, CDR1 is SGHRS and CDR2 YFSETQ. This CDR3 is 15 amino acids long. CDR3 sequence (DNA): TGCGCCAGCAGAGAGGGCGGGGGCTCCTACAATGAGCAGTTCTTC. Protein product: CASREGGGSYNEQFF.

This clonotype was seen more than once but under ten times. J is TRBJ2-3 and V is TRBV5-1; D is undetermined. The V end was cut by 5 bases, the J end by 2 bases, with 9 bases between. The CDR3 consists of 13 residues. Germline values: CDR1 SGHRS, CDR2 YFSETQ. The CDR3 nucleotides read TGCGCCAGCAGAGGAACGACCACAGATACGCAGTATTTT. This sequence encodes CASRGTTTDTQYF.

The chain is built from TRBV20-1 and TRBJ2-5, with a tentative D call TRBD2 (7 bases). Germline-derived CDR1 and CDR2 are DFQATT and SNEGSKA (reference sequence). Trimming shortened V by 1 base and J by 6 bases, and 15 bases separated the two germline ends. There are 14 residues in the CDR3. Written as DNA, the CDR3 is TGCAGTGCTAGAGCCCCACAGGGAGGGCAGACCCAGTACTTC. Translating it yields CSARAPQGGQTQYF.

The chain employs TRBV7-3 and TRBJ1-2; D might be TRBD1 (6 bases). The CDR3 consists of 13 residues. The V gene lost 3 bases and the J gene lost 8 bases, with 13 bases spanning the gap. The V gene's germline CDR1 is SGHTA and CDR2 FQGTGA. CDR3 sequence reads: CASSLTGREGYTF. CDR3 DNA sequence: TGTGCCAGCAGCTTGACAGGCCGGGAGGGCTACACCTTC. The whole variable domain, remainder taken from reference TRBV7-3 and TRBJ1-2, is GAGVSQTPSNKVTEKGKYVELRCDPISGHTALYWYRQSLGQGPEFLIYFQGTGAADDSGLPNDRFFAVRPEGSVSTLKIQRTERGDSAVYLCASSLTGREGYTFGSGTRLTVV.

CDR3 nucleotides: TGCGCCAGCAGCACGGGACTAGCGGGAGGCCTCACCGGGGAGCTGTTTTTT. This codes for CASSTGLAGGLTGELFF. The V and J genes are TRBV5-1 and TRBJ2-2; TRBD2 aligns across 15 bases. The CDR3 runs 17 residues. Trimming at V came to 4 bases and at J to 4 bases, leaving 5 bases not matched to a gene. In germline, CDR1 is SGHRS, CDR2 YFSETQ.

The chain combines TRBV2 with TRBJ2-4; TRBD1 agrees at 12 bases. The J segment lost 6 bases and the V segment lost 6 bases, leaving 6 bases of the junction unmatched. This CDR3 has 15 residues. The germline CDR1 and CDR2 sequences are SNHLY and FYNNEI. The CDR3 coding sequence is TGTGCCAGCAGACCGGGACAGGGGGCCGGAAACATTCAGTACTTC. This translates into CASRPGQGAGNIQYF.

The chain uses TRBV20-1 and TRBJ2-7; D gene uncertain. Germline V lookup: CDR1 DFQATT, CDR2 SNEGSKA (reference sequence). This CDR3 spans 14 amino acids. Trimming shortened V by 1 base and J by 4 bases, and 14 bases separated the two germline ends. In DNA, the CDR3 is TGCAGTGCTAGAGGGGGTAGTCTACTTTACGAGCAGTACTTC. Its translation: CSARGGSLLYEQYF.

The genes are TRBV6-1 and TRBJ2-7; possible D gene TRBD2, 5 bases. V lost 7 bases, J lost 3 bases, and 10 bases lay in between. Germline CDR1 MNHNS, CDR2 SASEGT. CDR3 length equals 12 residues. CDR3 DNA sequence: TGTGCCAGCACCGGGGAAATCTACGAGCAGTACTTC. It translates to CASTGEIYEQYF.

This clonotype was observed a few times. V is TRBV5-1 and J is TRBJ2-7, with TRBD1 matching 7 bases. The CDR3 contains 13 residues. Germline V CDR1 and CDR2: SGHRS, YFSETQ. The V gene end was trimmed by 0 bases and the J gene end by 6 bases; junction bases not matched to a gene: 3. The CDR3, as DNA: TGCGCCAGCAGCTTGGAAGACAGGGTCGAGCAGTACTTC. It specifies CASSLEDRVEQYF.

This clonotype was counted a single time. This sequence joins TRBV20-1 and TRBJ2-7, with D unclear. The CDR3 is 12 residues long. The germline gives CDR1 DFQATT, CDR2 SNEGSKA (reference sequence). V was shortened by 4 bases and J by 3 bases, with 10 bases between the two germline ends. CDR3 in amino acids: CSANTYLYEQYF. The CDR3 DNA sequence: TGCAGTGCTAACACATACCTCTACGAGCAGTACTTC.

This clonotype appeared a few times. V is TRBV18 and J is TRBJ2-7; D is ambiguous. From germline, CDR1 is KGHSH and CDR2 LQKENI. This CDR3 is 16 amino acids long. V was shortened by 0 bases and J by 5 bases, with 17 bases between the two germline ends. The CDR3 spells CASSPPQRRQFHEQYF. In DNA, the CDR3 is TGTGCCAGCTCACCACCTCAGCGACGCCAGTTCCACGAGCAGTACTTC.

This clonotype was recorded a few times. The chain has TRBV3-1 and TRBJ2-1; TRBD2 matches at 14 bases. V was pared by 1 base and J by 8 bases, with 1 base of the junction left unmatched. This CDR3 contains 15 residues. Germline V gene sequence: CDR1 LGHDT, CDR2 YNNKEL (reference sequence). The CDR3 sequence: CASSQGLAGGDEQFF. The CDR3 region has the DNA TGTGCCAGCAGCCAAGGACTAGCGGGGGGGGATGAGCAGTTCTTC.